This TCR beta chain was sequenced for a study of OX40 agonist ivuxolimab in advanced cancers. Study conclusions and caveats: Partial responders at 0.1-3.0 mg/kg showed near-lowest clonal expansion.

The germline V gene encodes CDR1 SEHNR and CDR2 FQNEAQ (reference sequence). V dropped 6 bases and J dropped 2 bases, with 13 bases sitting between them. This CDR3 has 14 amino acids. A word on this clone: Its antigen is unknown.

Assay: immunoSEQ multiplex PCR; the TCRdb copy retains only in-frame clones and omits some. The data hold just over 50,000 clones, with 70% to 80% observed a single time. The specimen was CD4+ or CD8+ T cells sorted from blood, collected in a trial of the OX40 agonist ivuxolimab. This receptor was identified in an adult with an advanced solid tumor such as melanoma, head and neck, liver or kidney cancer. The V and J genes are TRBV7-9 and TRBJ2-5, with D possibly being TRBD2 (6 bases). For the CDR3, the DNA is TGTGCCAGCAGATTTGGGACTGCTCAAGAGACCCAGTACTTC. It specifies CASRFGTAQETQYF.